This T cell receptor beta chain was sequenced during a study of T cell responses to AZD1222 COVID-19 vaccine. Study in general: Second doses that came at about 4 or about 12 weeks were put together.

Profiled with immunoSEQ multiplex PCR; TCRdb holds only in-frame clones, not every one. The data contain about 140,000 clones, around 89% of them singletons. Worth noting for this clone: Its specificity is not known.

Study observations and caveats: Spike-wide coverage was observed for vaccine-associated CD4 TCRs, with dominant responses at 160-218 and 743-854. Clonal diversity was possibly underestimated, and white British individuals and females predominated among donors.

The clonotype comes from an adult in good health. The sample consisted of peripheral blood, taken on day 0 of AZD1222 vaccination.

The DNA of the CDR3 is TGTGCCAGCAGTTTGGACACAGGGAATGGCTACACCTTC. Translated, it gives CASSLDTGNGYTF. V is TRBV27 and J is TRBJ1-2, with D possibly TRBD1 on 6 matching bases. CDR3 length equals 13 residues. Trimming pared 3 bases from V and 6 bases from J, leaving 11 bases between. Germline V lookup: CDR1 MNHEY, CDR2 SMNVEV (reference sequence).